Listed here are 12 T cell receptor beta chains from one sample, sequenced in a study of T cells in Graves' hyperthyroidism and ophthalmopathy. Amplification targeted TCR beta CDR3 regions from RNA transcripts. Initially, a first-round RT-PCR of the TCR CDR3 employed the HTBI primer set. A single record per CDR3 protein comes from TCRdb applying MiXCR to the multiplex PCR reads. The sample consists of about 540,000 distinct CDR3 sequences, roughly 46% of them appearing once. The sample taken for sequencing was peripheral blood or thyroid tissue (not recorded which). These receptor sequences come from a woman aged 18-29 years with Graves' hyperthyroidism.

This clonotype was seen many times. This sequence joins TRBV10-3 and TRBJ1-1, with 9 bases aligning to TRBD1. The CDR3 runs to 14 residues. The ends lost 6 bases at V and 3 bases at J; junction bases unmatched: 5. Germline assignment: CDR1 ENHRY and CDR2 SYGVKD. DNA of the CDR3: TGTGCCATCAGCCCAAGACAGGGGGACACTGAAGCTTTCTTT. It yields the protein CAISPRQGDTEAFF.

This clonotype was seen only a few times. The chain combines TRBV11-2 with TRBJ2-7, with D maybe TRBD2 (6 bases). V lost 4 bases and J 6 bases, leaving 7 bases between the germline ends. Germline CDR1 reads SGHAT; CDR2 reads FQNNGV. This CDR3 region has 11 residues. CDR3 bases: TGTGCCAGCAGCTGGACTACCGAGCAGTACTTC. The encoded protein is CASSWTTEQYF.

The genes are TRBV10-3 and TRBJ1-6; the D is unclear. CDR3 length: 14 residues. V dropped 10 bases and J dropped 4 bases, with 14 bases sitting between them. Germline loops: CDR1 ENHRY, CDR2 SYGVKD. CDR3 protein: CASTRTSYNSPLHF. The DNA of the CDR3 is TGTGCCAGCACTAGGACTAGTTATAATTCACCCCTCCACTTT.

This clonotype was counted only a few times. The rearrangement joins TRBV25-1 to TRBJ1-6; D remains ambiguous. The CDR3 is 11 amino acids. Germline-derived CDR1 and CDR2 are MGHDK and SYGVNS. V was shortened by 6 bases and J by 7 bases, with 4 bases between the two germline ends. In DNA, the CDR3 is TGTGCCAGCAGGAGGAATTCACCCCTCCACTTT. Protein sequence: CASRRNSPLHF.

This clonotype was counted ten times or more. The chain carries TRBV24-1 and TRBJ2-5, with D possibly being TRBD2 (6 bases). Trimming shortened V by 1 base and J by 3 bases, and 11 bases separated the two germline ends. Germline loops: CDR1 KGHDR, CDR2 SFDVKD. The CDR3 runs 15 residues. The CDR3 region is CATSDFSGRKETQYF. As DNA, the CDR3 is TGTGCCACCAGTGATTTTAGCGGCCGTAAAGAGACCCAGTACTTC.

The V gene is TRBV5-8, the J gene TRBJ2-5; 9 bases line up with TRBD2. J lost 1 base, V lost 4 bases, and 5 bases had no gene match. Germline CDR1 is SGHTS and CDR2 is YDEGEE. The CDR3 totals 15 residues. The chain's CDR3 is CASSTIAGAQETQYF. Here the CDR3 DNA reads TGTGCCAGCAGCACCATAGCGGGAGCCCAAGAGACCCAGTACTTC.

This clonotype came up many times. The rearrangement joins TRBV7-9 to TRBJ1-2; no clear D gene. Germline V lookup: CDR1 SEHNR, CDR2 FQNEAQ (reference sequence). V lost 1 base and J lost 6, with 9 bases in between. This CDR3 is built from 13 residues. CDR3 DNA sequence: TGTGCCAGCAGCTTAGTCAAGGGTGATGGCTACACCTTC. This encodes CASSLVKGDGYTF.

The chain is built from TRBV10-3 and TRBJ2-3; D is unresolved. This CDR3 is 16 amino acids long. Germline V gene lookup returns CDR1 ENHRY and CDR2 SYGVKD. V lost 10 bases and J lost 6, with 26 bases in between. As DNA, the CDR3 is TGTGCCACCTCGACCGTCGGCGAACCCCCTCGGGATACGCAGTATTTT. Translated, it gives CATSTVGEPPRDTQYF.

V gene TRBV4-2 combines with J gene TRBJ1-4, with TRBD1 as a possible D gene (5 bases). Germline CDR1 LGHNA, CDR2 YNFKEQ. The CDR3 consists of 15 residues. Trimming cost V 1 base and J 4 bases, with 10 bases left between them. The CDR3 reads CASSQVWDLNEKLFF. As DNA, the CDR3 is TGTGCCAGCAGCCAAGTGTGGGACCTTAATGAAAAACTGTTTTTT.

V is TRBV20-1 and J is TRBJ2-5; 8 bases fit TRBD2. V gave up 7 bases and J gave up 5 bases; unmatched junction bases: 9. The CDR3 is made up of 13 amino acids. The germline gives CDR1 DFQATT, CDR2 SNEGSKA (reference sequence). Here the CDR3 reads CSVKRETVETQYF. For the CDR3, the DNA is TGCAGTGTTAAGCGGGAGACGGTTGAGACCCAGTACTTC.

J is TRBJ1-1 and V is TRBV5-5; a weak D match, TRBD1 (5 bases). Germline CDR1 is SGHKS and CDR2 is YYEKEE (reference sequence). This CDR3 region has 13 residues. Trimming pared 2 bases from V and 7 bases from J, leaving 12 bases between. The CDR3 sequence: CASSLEFRVEAFF. The CDR3, as DNA: TGTGCCAGCAGCTTAGAATTCAGGGTTGAAGCTTTCTTT. Full variable domain (outside the CDR3, taken from reference TRBV5-5 and TRBJ1-1): DAGVTQSPTHLIKTRGQQVTLRCSPISGHKSVSWYQQVLGQGPQFIFQYYEKEERGRGNFPDRFSARQFPNYSSELNVNALLLGDSALYLCASSLEFRVEAFFGQGTRLTVV.

The V and J genes are TRBV20-1 and TRBJ2-6; D may be TRBD1 (6 bases). Germline V CDR1 and CDR2: DFQATT, SNEGSKA (reference sequence). Trimming shortened V by 3 bases and J by 0 bases, and 9 bases separated the two germline ends. This CDR3 region has 15 residues. DNA for the CDR3: TGCAGTGCTAGTGGACAGCTCTCTGGGGCCAACGTCCTGACTTTC. Translation: CSASGQLSGANVLTF.